The rows below give T cell receptor beta chains drawn from one sample of a study of high-grade serous ovarian cancer treatment subgroups. Only in-frame clones appear in the TCRdb table, and some are missing; sequencing was by immunoSEQ multiplex PCR. The sample comprises more than 4,000 clones, approximately 77% of which are singletons, and approximately 18% rests with the top ten. The sample consisted of tumor tissue. The receptors stem from a human donor with high-grade serous ovarian cancer. Both conserved end residues are part of each CDR3. A D gene is named only where the DNA matches it firmly. Only part of the rows carry a size: once, few, many, or a class if the clone is expanded.

j_gene | d_gene | abundance | v_gene | CDR3aa | CDR3nt
TRBJ2-3 | TRBD2 | NA | TRBV11-2 | CASSFAGLTDTQYF | TGTGCCAGCAGCTTTGCGGGACTAACAGATACGCAGTATTTT
TRBJ2-3 | NA | NA | TRBV25-1 | CASSEIADVRDTQYF | TGTGCCAGCAGTGAGATAGCGGACGTCCGGGATACGCAGTATTTT
TRBJ2-1 | TRBD2 | NA | TRBV9 | CASSVVVAGGGEQFF | TGTGCCAGCAGCGTAGTGGTAGCGGGAGGCGGGGAGCAGTTCTTC
TRBJ1-1 | NA | medium-sized | TRBV7-9 | CASSLGRDSEAFF | TGTGCCAGCAGCTTAGGTAGGGATTCTGAAGCTTTCTTT
TRBJ2-1 | NA | NA | TRBV6-5 | CASRQTGEIYNEQFF | TGTGCCAGCAGACAAACGGGGGAGATATACAATGAGCAGTTCTTC
TRBJ1-4 | NA | NA | TRBV11-2 | CASSSTLATNEKLFF | TGTGCCAGCAGCTCTACCCTAGCAACTAATGAAAAACTGTTTTTT
TRBJ2-5 | NA | NA | TRBV20-1 | CSARDRRAQYF | TGCAGTGCTAGAGATCGGAGGGCCCAGTACTTC
TRBJ2-7 | NA | few | TRBV6-5 | CASSYTSNYEQYF | TGTGCCAGCAGTTATACTAGCAACTACGAGCAGTACTTC
TRBJ2-3 | NA | NA | TRBV6-1 | CASSEGVDTQYF | TGTGCCAGCAGTGAGGGTGTAGATACGCAGTATTTT
TRBJ2-3 | NA | NA | TRBV5-1 | CASREPYSTDTQYF | TGCGCCAGCAGGGAACCCTATAGCACAGATACGCAGTATTTT
TRBJ1-6 | TRBD1 | NA | TRBV4-1 | CASSQEPLAGTALNSPLHF | TGCGCCAGCAGCCAAGAACCCCTTGCCGGGACAGCGCTTAATTCACCCCTCCACTTT
TRBJ2-1 | NA | NA | TRBV11-2 | CASSLVGTFLSSYNEQFF | TGTGCCAGCAGCTTAGTCGGGACTTTCCTTAGCTCCTACAATGAGCAGTTCTTC
TRBJ2-5 | TRBD2 | NA | TRBV18 | CASSVGLAGEGQETQYF | TGTGCCAGCTCAGTGGGACTAGCGGGAGAGGGCCAAGAGACCCAGTACTTC
TRBJ2-1 | TRBD1 | NA | TRBV7-9 | CASSSYPYADRDHNEQFF | TGTGCCAGCAGCTCTTACCCGTATGCAGACAGGGATCACAATGAGCAGTTCTTC
TRBJ1-2 | NA | NA | TRBV6-5 | CASSYSGGSESGYTF | TGTGCCAGCAGTTACTCGGGGGGCTCCGAAAGCGGCTACACCTTC
TRBJ2-3 | TRBD1 | NA | TRBV5-6 | CASSLDRGTDTQYF | TGTGCCAGCAGCCTCGACAGGGGCACAGATACGCAGTATTTT
TRBJ1-5 | NA | NA | TRBV6-5 | CASSPSRGQPQHF | TGTGCCAGCAGTCCCTCCAGGGGACAGCCCCAGCATTTT
TRBJ1-6 | TRBD1 | NA | TRBV4-1 | CASSQAPGQLPSNSPLHF | TGCGCCAGCAGCCAAGCTCCGGGACAGCTCCCTAGCAATTCACCCCTCCACTTT
TRBJ2-5 | NA | NA | TRBV11-2 | CASSLNGEETQYF | TGTGCCAGCAGCTTAAATGGGGAAGAGACCCAGTACTTC
TRBJ2-7 | NA | NA | TRBV29-1 | CSVELQGGSSYEQYF | TGCAGCGTTGAACTACAGGGCGGGAGCTCCTACGAGCAGTACTTC
TRBJ2-1 | TRBD2 | NA | TRBV5-1 | CASSLGAGGPEEQFF | TGCGCCAGCAGCTTGGGGGCGGGAGGGCCGGAGGAGCAGTTCTTC
TRBJ2-6 | NA | NA | TRBV19 | CASSIGLVWKNSGANVLTF | TGTGCCAGTAGTATTGGGTTAGTCTGGAAAAACTCTGGGGCCAACGTCCTGACTTTC
TRBJ2-2 | TRBD2 | NA | TRBV18 | CASSPPRGARNGGELFF | TGTGCCAGCTCACCACCGCGGGGGGCAAGGAATGGCGGGGAGCTGTTTTTT
TRBJ1-1 | NA | NA | TRBV5-4 | CASSWGAMNTEAFF | TGTGCCAGCAGCTGGGGGGCTATGAACACTGAAGCTTTCTTT
TRBJ2-1 | NA | once | TRBV7-6 | CASSLSGDEQFF | TGTGCCAGCAGCTTATCAGGGGATGAGCAGTTCTTC
TRBJ2-7 | NA | NA | TRBV10-3 | CASSSSVVYEQYF | TGTGCCAGCAGTTCTAGCGTCGTCTACGAGCAGTACTTC
TRBJ2-5 | TRBD2 | once | TRBV6-1 | CASSEVGGLAGETQYF | TGTGCCAGCAGTGAAGTGGGAGGACTAGCAGGAGAGACCCAGTACTTC
TRBJ2-3 | TRBD1 | NA | TRBV18 | CASSPTETGVESDTQYF | TGTGCCAGCTCACCGACTGAGACAGGGGTTGAATCAGATACGCAGTATTTT
TRBJ1-1 | NA | few | TRBV4-3 | CASRKGNTEAFF | TGCGCCAGCAGGAAGGGTAACACTGAAGCTTTCTTT
TRBJ2-5 | NA | NA | TRBV6-1 | CASKLAQETQYF | TGTGCCAGCAAGCTCGCACAAGAGACCCAGTACTTC
TRBJ2-6 | NA | NA | TRBV5-4 | CASSIQPGVSGANVLTF | TGTGCCAGCAGCATCCAACCAGGCGTCTCTGGGGCCAACGTCCTGACTTTC
TRBJ1-2 | TRBD1 | NA | TRBV28 | CASSLLSGGEDYGYTF | TGTGCCAGCAGTTTATTATCAGGGGGCGAGGACTATGGCTACACCTTC
TRBJ1-1 | TRBD1 | NA | TRBV7-6 | CASSRSRDREAFF | TGTGCCAGCAGCAGAAGCCGGGACAGGGAAGCTTTCTTT
TRBJ2-2 | NA | few | TRBV7-9 | CASSLGRAGTGELFF | TGTGCCAGCAGCCTGGGCAGGGCGGGCACCGGGGAGCTGTTTTTT
TRBJ1-1 | NA | NA | TRBV7-9 | CASSLVLTGDTEAFF | TGTGCCAGCAGCTTAGTCCTGACGGGGGACACTGAAGCTTTCTTT
TRBJ2-1 | TRBD2 | NA | TRBV14 | CASSQGRLAGAGNEQFF | TGTGCCAGCAGCCAAGGAAGACTAGCGGGAGCGGGCAATGAGCAGTTCTTC
TRBJ2-2 | NA | NA | TRBV4-1 | CASSQVLLGSSNTGELFF | TGCGCCAGCAGCCAAGTCCTCCTGGGTTCCTCGAACACCGGGGAGCTGTTTTTT
TRBJ2-1 | TRBD2 | once | TRBV9 | CASSSRTSGTKNEQFF | TGTGCCAGCAGCTCCAGGACTAGCGGGACGAAGAATGAGCAGTTCTTC
TRBJ2-4 | NA | NA | TRBV4-2 | CASSQAGSNIQYF | TGTGCCAGCAGCCAAGCAGGGAGCAACATTCAGTACTTC
TRBJ2-5 | TRBD2 | NA | TRBV27 | CASSGLAGLQETQYF | TGTGCCAGCTCGGGACTAGCGGGACTCCAAGAGACCCAGTACTTC
TRBJ1-2 | NA | NA | TRBV7-2 | CASSLVVGSRYGYTF | TGTGCCAGCAGCTTAGTAGTTGGCAGCCGCTATGGCTACACCTTC
TRBJ2-3 | NA | NA | TRBV20-1 | CSARHTDTQYF | TGCAGTGCTAGGCACACAGATACGCAGTATTTT
TRBJ2-7 | NA | NA | TRBV6-1 | CASSEPDFSGSSYEQYF | TGTGCCAGCAGTGAACCGGATTTTAGCGGAAGCTCCTACGAGCAGTACTTC
TRBJ2-7 | NA | NA | TRBV5-1 | CASSARGGEGSYEQYF | TGCGCCAGCAGTGCCAGGGGAGGGGAAGGCTCCTACGAGCAGTACTTC
TRBJ1-4 | NA | NA | TRBV15 | CATSPGNSLREKLFF | TGTGCCACCAGCCCGGGGAATTCACTAAGGGAAAAACTGTTTTTT
TRBJ1-1 | TRBD1 | NA | TRBV9 | CASSPKRQGGYTEAFF | TGTGCCAGCAGCCCCAAGAGACAGGGGGGGTACACTGAAGCTTTCTTT
TRBJ2-1 | TRBD1 | NA | TRBV19 | CASSLQGGSLNEQFF | TGTGCCAGTAGTTTACAGGGGGGTTCGTTGAATGAGCAGTTCTTC
TRBJ2-7 | TRBD1 | NA | TRBV5-4 | CASSLGQGGPYEQYF | TGTGCCAGCAGCCTAGGACAGGGGGGGCCCTACGAGCAGTACTTC
TRBJ2-7 | TRBD1 | NA | TRBV6-1 | CAAGDSSYEQYF | TGTGCAGCCGGGGACAGCTCCTACGAGCAGTACTTC
TRBJ2-1 | TRBD2 | NA | TRBV18 | CASSLGTTNEQFF | TGTGCCAGCTCCCTAGGGACTACGAATGAGCAGTTCTTC
TRBJ2-2 | TRBD2 | once | TRBV10-2 | CASLVGGRTGELFF | TGCGCCAGCCTCGTGGGGGGGAGAACCGGGGAGCTGTTTTTT
TRBJ1-1 | NA | NA | TRBV5-1 | CASSPGTNTEAFF | TGCGCCAGCAGCCCCGGGACCAACACTGAAGCTTTCTTT
TRBJ1-2 | NA | few | TRBV7-9 | CASSPTLTHYGYTF | TGTGCCAGCAGCCCCACACTCACCCACTATGGCTACACCTTC
TRBJ2-2 | TRBD1 | NA | TRBV9 | CASSTRQGLNTGELFF | TGTGCCAGCAGCACGCGACAGGGATTAAACACCGGGGAGCTGTTTTTT
TRBJ2-1 | NA | NA | TRBV28 | CASSAIGGPAYNEQFF | TGTGCCAGCAGCGCGATCGGGGGGCCGGCCTACAATGAGCAGTTCTTC
TRBJ1-6 | TRBD1 | NA | TRBV7-2 | CASSLVGAGGSPLHF | TGTGCCAGCAGCTTAGTAGGGGCAGGGGGTTCACCCCTCCACTTT
TRBJ1-5 | NA | NA | TRBV2 | CASSEVRSNQPQHF | TGTGCCAGCAGTGAAGTCCGTAGCAATCAGCCCCAGCATTTT
TRBJ2-5 | TRBD1 | once | TRBV28 | CASSAQGVGTQYF | TGTGCCAGCAGTGCTCAGGGGGTGGGGACCCAGTACTTC